This TCR beta chain was observed in a study of T cells expressing NK-cell markers. About this clonotype itself: As yet, its antigen is unknown.

Reprocessing the 5' RACE reads, TCRdb reports a single entry for every CDR3 protein and omits DNA. The sample table includes 500,000 to 600,000 distinct CDR3 sequences. CDR1 and CDR2 from the germline V gene are KGHDR and SFDVKD. The CDR3 runs to 17 residues. Study outcomes and limitations: Six of the donors carried dominant NKG2C+ clonotypes that took up about 1.0-8% of their CD8+ T cells.

Sequencing was performed on blood T cells: a sorted CD56 or NKG2C T cell subset, CD4+ or CD8+ T cells, or bulk PBMC T cells (not recorded which). The receptor was derived from a man aged 18 to 30 in good health. This sequence joins TRBV24-1 and TRBJ2-1; absent DNA, TCRdb's TRBD2 call cannot be checked. CDR3 sequence: CATSARLAGVGLNEQFF.